The 8 T cell receptor beta chains listed next were all sequenced from one sample in a study of identical twins. MiXCR, run by TCRdb on the 5' RACE reads, gives a single entry per CDR3 protein. This sample has under 350,000 distinct CDR3 sequences; more than 8% occur once, and the top ten carry roughly 7%. The same sample was also studied in work on yellow fever vaccine responses in identical twins.

Sequenced material: CD8+ T cells sorted from blood. The receptors were sampled from a woman aged 18 to 35 in good health.

This clonotype was observed at least ten times. J is TRBJ2-2 and V is TRBV29-1, with a possible D match to TRBD2 (5 bases). Trimming removed 4 bases from V and 7 bases from J, with 10 bases in between. This CDR3 spans 12 amino acids. Germline lookup yields CDR1 SQVTM and CDR2 ANQGSEA. In DNA, the CDR3 is TGCAGCGTTGCGGGGATGGTCGGGGAGCTGTTTTTT. This sequence encodes CSVAGMVGELFF.

This clonotype was counted at least ten times. J is TRBJ1-2 and V is TRBV29-1, with a weak D call TRBD1 (5 bases). CDR1 and CDR2 (germline): SQVTM, ANQGSEA. This CDR3 contains 16 residues. Between the trimmed V and J ends, which lost 2 bases and 4 bases, there was a span of 20 bases. In DNA, the CDR3 is TGCAGCGTTGAAAAAAAGGGACCCGGTCTCCTCTATGGCTACACCTTC. Translated, it gives CSVEKKGPGLLYGYTF.

This clonotype has only a few counts. Here the CDR3 reads CASSLGTDPKAGELFF. CDR3 sequence (DNA): TGTGCCAGCTCACTCGGGACGGACCCGAAGGCCGGGGAGCTGTTTTTT. The chain combines TRBV18 with TRBJ2-2; D assignment may be TRBD1 or TRBD2 (5 bases each). The CDR3 is 16 residues long. V lost 4 bases and J 6 bases, leaving 18 bases between the germline ends. Germline loops: CDR1 KGHSH, CDR2 LQKENI.

The DNA of the CDR3 is TGTGCCAGCAGTTACGGGGCTGTTAGCGGGGCGCCGGGTATGGAGCAGTTCTTC. Its protein product is CASSYGAVSGAPGMEQFF. The chain uses TRBV6-5 and TRBJ2-1, with 8 bases that match TRBD2. CDR1 and CDR2 from the germline V gene are MNHEY and SVGAGI. CDR3 length: 18 amino acids. Trimming took 2 bases from V and 10 from J; bases not matched to a gene: 19.

The chain combines TRBV25-1 with TRBJ2-3; 8 bases are a match to TRBD1. V dropped 4 bases and J dropped 4; count of bases not matched to a gene: 7. Per the germline V gene, CDR1 is MGHDK and CDR2 is SYGVNS. There are 15 residues in the CDR3. The CDR3 loop reads CASSVQGGSADTQYF. The CDR3 DNA is TGTGCCAGCAGTGTACAGGGGGGATCCGCAGATACGCAGTATTTT.

This clonotype turned up a few times. The rearrangement uses TRBV20-1 and TRBJ2-1; tentative D call: TRBD1 (6 bases). Trimming stripped 1 base from V and 6 bases from J, with 22 bases between. Germline CDR1 and CDR2: DFQATT and SNEGSKA (reference sequence). The CDR3 totals 17 residues. The CDR3 region has the DNA TGCAGTGCTAGAGGGGGGCTTGGACAGACTATTCTCAATGAGCAGTTCTTC. Its translation: CSARGGLGQTILNEQFF.

This chain connects TRBV5-8 to TRBJ1-5; no clear D. V was shortened by 1 base and J by 5 bases, with 10 bases between the two germline ends. Germline V gene data show CDR1 as SGHTS and CDR2 as YDEGEE. The CDR3 loop spans 14 amino acids. The CDR3 DNA reads TGTGCCAGCAGCTTGATCCCGCTCGATCAGCCCCAGCATTTT. This translates into CASSLIPLDQPQHF.

This clonotype has more than one count but fewer than ten. The chain combines TRBV9 with TRBJ2-5; no reliable D call. The CDR3 contains 15 residues. CDR1 is SGDLS and CDR2 is YYNGEE in the germline V gene. The V end was cut by 0 bases, the J end by 1 base, with 10 bases between. CDR3 sequence (DNA): TGTGCCAGCAGCGTAGGAAGTACTCTCCAAGAGACCCAGTACTTC. It specifies CASSVGSTLQETQYF. The full variable domain, its missing parts supplied by reference TRBV9 and TRBJ2-5, is DSGVTQTPKHLITATGQRVTLRCSPRSGDLSVYWYQQSLDQGLQFLIQYYNGEERAKGNILERFSAQQFPDLHSELNLSSLELGDSALYFCASSVGSTLQETQYFGPGTRLLVL.